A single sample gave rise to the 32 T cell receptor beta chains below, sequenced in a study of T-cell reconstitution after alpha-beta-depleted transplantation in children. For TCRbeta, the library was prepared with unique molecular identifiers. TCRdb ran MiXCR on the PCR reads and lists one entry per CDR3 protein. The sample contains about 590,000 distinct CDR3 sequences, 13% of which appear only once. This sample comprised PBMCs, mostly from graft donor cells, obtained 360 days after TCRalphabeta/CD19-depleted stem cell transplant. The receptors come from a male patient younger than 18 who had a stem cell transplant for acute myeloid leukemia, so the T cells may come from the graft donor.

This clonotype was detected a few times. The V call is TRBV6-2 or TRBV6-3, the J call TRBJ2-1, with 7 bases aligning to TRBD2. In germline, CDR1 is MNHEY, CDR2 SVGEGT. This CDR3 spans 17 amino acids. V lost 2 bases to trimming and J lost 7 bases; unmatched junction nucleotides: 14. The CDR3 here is CASSYPVGGSRPNEQFF. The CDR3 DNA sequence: TGTGCCAGCAGTTACCCGGTGGGCGGGAGTAGGCCGAATGAGCAGTTCTTC.

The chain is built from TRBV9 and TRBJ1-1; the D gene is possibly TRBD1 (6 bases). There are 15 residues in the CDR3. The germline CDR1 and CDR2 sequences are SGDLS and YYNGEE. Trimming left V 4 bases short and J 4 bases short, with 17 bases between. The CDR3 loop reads CASSPQGNPGTEAFF. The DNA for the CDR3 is TGTGCCAGCAGCCCGCAGGGGAATCCGGGCACTGAAGCTTTCTTT.

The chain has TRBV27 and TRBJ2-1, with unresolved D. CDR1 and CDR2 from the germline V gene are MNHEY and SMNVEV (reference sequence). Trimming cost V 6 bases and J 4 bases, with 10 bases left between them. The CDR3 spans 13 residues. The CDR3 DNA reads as TGTGCCAGCAGAGTAGCTGGATACAATGAGCAGTTCTTC. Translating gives CASRVAGYNEQFF.

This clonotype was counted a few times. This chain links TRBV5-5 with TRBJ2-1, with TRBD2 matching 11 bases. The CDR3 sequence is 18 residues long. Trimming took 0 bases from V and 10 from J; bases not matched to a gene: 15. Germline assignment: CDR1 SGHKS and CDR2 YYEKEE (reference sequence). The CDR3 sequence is CASSLGLAGGIEWSEQFF. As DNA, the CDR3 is TGTGCCAGCAGCTTGGGGCTAGCGGGAGGTATAGAATGGTCAGAGCAGTTCTTC. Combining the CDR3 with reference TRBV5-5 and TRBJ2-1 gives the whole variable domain DAGVTQSPTHLIKTRGQQVTLRCSPISGHKSVSWYQQVLGQGPQFIFQYYEKEERGRGNFPDRFSARQFPNYSSELNVNALLLGDSALYLCASSLGLAGGIEWSEQFFGPGTRLTVL.

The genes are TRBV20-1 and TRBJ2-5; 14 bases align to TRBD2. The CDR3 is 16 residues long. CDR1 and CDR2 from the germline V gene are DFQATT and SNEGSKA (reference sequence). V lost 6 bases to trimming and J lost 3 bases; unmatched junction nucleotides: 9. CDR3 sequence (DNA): TGCAGTGCCGAACCGGGACTAGCGGGAGCAAAAGAGACCCAGTACTTC. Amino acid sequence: CSAEPGLAGAKETQYF.

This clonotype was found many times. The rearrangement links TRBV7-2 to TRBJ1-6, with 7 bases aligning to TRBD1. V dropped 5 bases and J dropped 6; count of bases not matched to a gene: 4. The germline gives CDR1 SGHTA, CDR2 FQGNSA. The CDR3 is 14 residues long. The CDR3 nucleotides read TGTGCCAGCAGCCTCGGACAGGTTAATTCACCCCTCCACTTT. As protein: CASSLGQVNSPLHF.

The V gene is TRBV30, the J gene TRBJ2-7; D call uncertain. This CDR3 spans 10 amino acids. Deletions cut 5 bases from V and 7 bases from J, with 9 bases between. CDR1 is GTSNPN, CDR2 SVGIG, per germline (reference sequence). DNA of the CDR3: TGTGCCTGGGGTATCGCTGAGCAGTACTTC. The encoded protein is CAWGIAEQYF.

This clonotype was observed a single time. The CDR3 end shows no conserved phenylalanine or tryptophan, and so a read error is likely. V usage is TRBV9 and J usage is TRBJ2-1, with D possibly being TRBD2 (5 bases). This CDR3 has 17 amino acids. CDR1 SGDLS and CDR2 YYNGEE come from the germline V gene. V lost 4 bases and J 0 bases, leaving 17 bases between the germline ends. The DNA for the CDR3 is TGTGCCAGCAGCATAGCGACAAACCGGGGCTCCTACAATGAGCAGTTCTGC. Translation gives CASSIATNRGSYNEQFC.

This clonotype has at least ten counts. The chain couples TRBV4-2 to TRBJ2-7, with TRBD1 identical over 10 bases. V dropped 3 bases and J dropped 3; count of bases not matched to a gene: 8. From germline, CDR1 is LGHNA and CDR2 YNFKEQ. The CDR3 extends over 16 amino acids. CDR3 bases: TGTGCCAGCAGCCACCTCCCGGGACAGGGGTACTACGAGCAGTACTTC. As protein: CASSHLPGQGYYEQYF.

CDR3 loop: CAIANRVMGGYTF. The CDR3 nucleotides read TGTGCCATCGCGAACAGGGTCATGGGTGGCTACACCTTC. The chain carries TRBV12-3 or TRBV12-4 and TRBJ1-2, with a possible D match to TRBD1 (6 bases). The CDR3 contains 13 residues. V was cut by 10 bases and J by 7 bases, with 19 bases left in between.

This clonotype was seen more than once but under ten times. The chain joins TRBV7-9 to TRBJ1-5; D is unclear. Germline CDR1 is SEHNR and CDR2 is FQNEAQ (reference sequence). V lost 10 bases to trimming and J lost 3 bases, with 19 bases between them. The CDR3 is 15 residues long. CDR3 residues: CATTRDGQFNQPQHF. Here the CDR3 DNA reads TGTGCCACTACCCGAGATGGTCAGTTCAATCAGCCCCAGCATTTT.

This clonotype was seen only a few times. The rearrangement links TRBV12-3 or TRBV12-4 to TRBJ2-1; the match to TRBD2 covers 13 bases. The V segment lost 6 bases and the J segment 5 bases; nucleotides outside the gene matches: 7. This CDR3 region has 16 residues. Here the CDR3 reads CASRAVGTSGNNEQFF. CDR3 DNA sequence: TGTGCCAGCAGGGCGGTAGGGACTAGCGGGAACAATGAGCAGTTCTTC.

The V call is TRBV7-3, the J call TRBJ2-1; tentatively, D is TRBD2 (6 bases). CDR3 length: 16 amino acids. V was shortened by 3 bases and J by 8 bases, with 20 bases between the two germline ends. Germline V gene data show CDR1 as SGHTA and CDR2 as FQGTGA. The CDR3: CASSLSRGIPFYEQFF. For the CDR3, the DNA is TGTGCCAGCAGCTTGTCCCGGGGGATCCCCTTCTATGAGCAGTTCTTC.

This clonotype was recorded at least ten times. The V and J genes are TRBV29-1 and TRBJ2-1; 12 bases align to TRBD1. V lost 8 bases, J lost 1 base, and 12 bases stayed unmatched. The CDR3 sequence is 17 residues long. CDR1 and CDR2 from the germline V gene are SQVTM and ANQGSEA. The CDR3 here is CSLGDRGLQLSYNEQFF. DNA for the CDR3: TGCAGCCTAGGGGACAGGGGGCTACAACTTTCCTACAATGAGCAGTTCTTC.

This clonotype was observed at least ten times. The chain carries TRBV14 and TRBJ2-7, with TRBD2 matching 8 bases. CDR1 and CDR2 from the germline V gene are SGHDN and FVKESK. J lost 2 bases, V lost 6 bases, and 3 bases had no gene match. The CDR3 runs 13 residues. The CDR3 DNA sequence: TGTGCCAGCAGTACTAGCGGAACCTACGAGCAGTACTTC. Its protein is CASSTSGTYEQYF.

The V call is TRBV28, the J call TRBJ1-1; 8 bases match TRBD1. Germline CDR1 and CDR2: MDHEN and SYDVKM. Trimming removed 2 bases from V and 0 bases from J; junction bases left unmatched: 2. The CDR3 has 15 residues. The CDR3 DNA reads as TGTGCCAGCAGTTTAAAGGGACAGGTGAACACTGAAGCTTTCTTT. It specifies CASSLKGQVNTEAFF.

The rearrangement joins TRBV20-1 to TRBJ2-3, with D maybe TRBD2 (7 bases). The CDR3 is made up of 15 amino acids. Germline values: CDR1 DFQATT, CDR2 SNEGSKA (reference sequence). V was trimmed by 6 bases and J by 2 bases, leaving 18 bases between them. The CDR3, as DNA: TGCAGTGCACGGGCGTGGGGGGGGCACACAGATACGCAGTATTTT. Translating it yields CSARAWGGHTDTQYF.

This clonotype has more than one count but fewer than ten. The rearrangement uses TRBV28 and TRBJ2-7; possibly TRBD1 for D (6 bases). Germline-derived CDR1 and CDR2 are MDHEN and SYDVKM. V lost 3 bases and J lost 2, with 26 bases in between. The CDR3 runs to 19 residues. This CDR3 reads CASSFIILGTPERTYEQYF. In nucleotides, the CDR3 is TGTGCCAGCAGTTTTATTATCCTAGGGACACCCGAAAGGACCTACGAGCAGTACTTC.

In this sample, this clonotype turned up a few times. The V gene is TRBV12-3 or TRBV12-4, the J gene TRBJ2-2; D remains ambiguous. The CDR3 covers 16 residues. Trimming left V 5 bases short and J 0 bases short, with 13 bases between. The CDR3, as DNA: TGTGCCAGCAGTCCCGGTCTAATTCCGAACACCGGGGAGCTGTTTTTT. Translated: CASSPGLIPNTGELFF.

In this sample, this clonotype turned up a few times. Here the CDR3 DNA reads TGTGCCACCAGCCCCCACCCACACACCGGGGAGCTGTTTTTT. It encodes CATSPHPHTGELFF. The rearrangement uses TRBV15 and TRBJ2-2; D is undetermined. Germline values: CDR1 LNHNV, CDR2 YYDKDF (reference sequence). The CDR3 spans 14 residues. V lost 5 bases, J lost 3 bases, and 10 bases lay in between.

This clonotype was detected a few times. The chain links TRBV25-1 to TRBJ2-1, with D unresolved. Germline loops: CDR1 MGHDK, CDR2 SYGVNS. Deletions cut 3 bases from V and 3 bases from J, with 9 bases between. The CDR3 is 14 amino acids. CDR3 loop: CASSEAVGYNEQFF. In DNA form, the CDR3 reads TGTGCCAGCAGTGAGGCGGTAGGCTACAATGAGCAGTTCTTC.

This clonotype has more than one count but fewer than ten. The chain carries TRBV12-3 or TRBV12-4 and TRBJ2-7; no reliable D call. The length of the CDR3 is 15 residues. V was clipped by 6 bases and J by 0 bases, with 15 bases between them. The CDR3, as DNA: TGTGCCAGCAGGGCTGGCGGCGGCATCTCCTACGAGCAGTACTTC. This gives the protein CASRAGGGISYEQYF.

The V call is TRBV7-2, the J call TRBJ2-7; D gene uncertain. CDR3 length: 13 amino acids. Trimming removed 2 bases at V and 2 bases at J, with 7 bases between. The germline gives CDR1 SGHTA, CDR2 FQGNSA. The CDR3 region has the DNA TGTGCCAGCAGCTTATTAGTACCCTACGAGCAGTACTTC. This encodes CASSLLVPYEQYF. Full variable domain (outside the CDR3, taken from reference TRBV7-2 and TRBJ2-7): GAGVSQSPSNKVTEKGKDVELRCDPISGHTALYWYRQSLGQGLEFLIYFQGNSAPDKSGLPSDRFSAERTGGSVSTLTIQRTQQEDSAVYLCASSLLVPYEQYFGPGTRLTVT.

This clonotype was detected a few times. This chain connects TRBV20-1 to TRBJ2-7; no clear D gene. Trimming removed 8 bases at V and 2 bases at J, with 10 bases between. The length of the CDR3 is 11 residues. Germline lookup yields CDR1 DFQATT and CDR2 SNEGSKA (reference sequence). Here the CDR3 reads CSTSVAYEQYF. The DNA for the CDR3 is TGCAGTACCTCGGTTGCCTACGAGCAGTACTTC.

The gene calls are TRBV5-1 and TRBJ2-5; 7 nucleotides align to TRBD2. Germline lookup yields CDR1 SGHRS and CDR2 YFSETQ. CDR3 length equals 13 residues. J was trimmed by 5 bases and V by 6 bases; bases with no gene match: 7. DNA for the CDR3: TGCGCCAGCACCTCGGGAGGCGGGGAGACCCAGTACTTC. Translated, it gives CASTSGGGETQYF.

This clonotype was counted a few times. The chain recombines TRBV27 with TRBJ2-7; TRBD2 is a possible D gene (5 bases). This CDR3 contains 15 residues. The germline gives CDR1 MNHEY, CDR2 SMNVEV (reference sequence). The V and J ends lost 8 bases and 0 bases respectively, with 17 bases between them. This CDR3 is CASANRERSSYEQYF. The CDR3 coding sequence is TGTGCCAGCGCGAACCGGGAAAGGAGCTCCTACGAGCAGTACTTC.

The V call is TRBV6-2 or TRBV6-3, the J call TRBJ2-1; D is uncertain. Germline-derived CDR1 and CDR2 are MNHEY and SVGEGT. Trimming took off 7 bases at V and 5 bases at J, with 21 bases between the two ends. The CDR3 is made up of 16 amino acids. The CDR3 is CASTPFAGPDNNEQFF. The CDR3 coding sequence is TGTGCCAGCACCCCCTTCGCCGGACCTGATAACAATGAGCAGTTCTTC.

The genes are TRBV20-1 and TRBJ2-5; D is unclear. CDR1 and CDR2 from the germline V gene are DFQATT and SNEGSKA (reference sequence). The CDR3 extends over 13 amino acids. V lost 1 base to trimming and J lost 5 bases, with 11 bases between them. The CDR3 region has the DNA TGCAGTGCTAGAGTGGCAGCATCTGAGACCCAGTACTTC. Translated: CSARVAASETQYF.

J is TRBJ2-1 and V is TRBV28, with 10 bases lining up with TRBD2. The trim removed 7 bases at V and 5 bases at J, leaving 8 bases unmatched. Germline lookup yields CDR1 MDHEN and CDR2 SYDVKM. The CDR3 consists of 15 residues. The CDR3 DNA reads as TGTGCCAGCAAGATGCCTGGACTAGCGGACAATGAGCAGTTCTTC. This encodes CASKMPGLADNEQFF.

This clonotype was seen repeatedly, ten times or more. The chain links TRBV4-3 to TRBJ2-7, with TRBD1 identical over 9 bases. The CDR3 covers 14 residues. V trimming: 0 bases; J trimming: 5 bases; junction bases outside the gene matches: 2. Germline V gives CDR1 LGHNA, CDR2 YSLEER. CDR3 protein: CASSQDTGGDEQYF. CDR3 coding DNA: TGCGCCAGCAGCCAAGATACAGGGGGCGACGAGCAGTACTTC.

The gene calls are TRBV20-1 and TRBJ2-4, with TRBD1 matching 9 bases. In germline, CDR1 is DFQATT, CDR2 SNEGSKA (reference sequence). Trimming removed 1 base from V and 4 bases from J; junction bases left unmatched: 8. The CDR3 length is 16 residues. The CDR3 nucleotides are TGCAGTGCTAGAGTCGGGACAGGGAGGGTTAAAAACATTCAGTACTTC. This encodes CSARVGTGRVKNIQYF.

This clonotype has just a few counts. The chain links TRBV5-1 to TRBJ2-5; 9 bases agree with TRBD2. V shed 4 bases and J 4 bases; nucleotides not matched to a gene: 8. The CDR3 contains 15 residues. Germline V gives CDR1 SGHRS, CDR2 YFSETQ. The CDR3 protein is CASSPLVAGVETQYF. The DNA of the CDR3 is TGCGCCAGCAGCCCCTTGGTAGCGGGAGTAGAGACCCAGTACTTC.